Below, one TCR beta chain is given with its context. The antigen it recognizes is unknown. No base quality information exists; no much larger clone differs at one position. The sample belongs to a study of shared clonotypes between healthy human individuals (TCRdb year 2020). Study-wide context: The cohort comprised a couple of women and a few men aged 18 to 49 years. The study deeply sequenced blood TCR repertoires of about 5 healthy adults to estimate repertoire size and the extent of clonotype sharing between individuals. To increase sequencing depth and limit assay-specific biases, TCR repertoire library preparation and sequencing were carried out by different laboratories using diverse techniques. Between about 0.8 and 9 billion PBMCs per donor were obtained by leukapheresis.

Points the paper makes about the study in general: The small number of donors limited the genetic and exposure-history diversity represented. Only blood was sampled, and tissue TCR repertoires likely differ from those in blood. Pairwise subsampling indicated that sequencing depth was expected to affect the degree of clonotype sharing among donors.

TCR CDR3 regions were amplified from genomic DNA by multiplex PCR using the deep immunoSEQ assay. Genomic DNA extracted from each cell subset was distributed evenly over all wells of several immunoSEQ 96-well plates, and each plate served as one replicate. For unsorted PBMC, each replicate PCR was loaded with roughly 330 ng genomic DNA, equivalent to some 27,000 T cell genomes. Ten immunoSEQ deep assay plates were used to sequence the unsorted PBMC genomic DNA. The purified libraries were quantified using a Qubit 3.0 fluorometer, sized with a Bioanalyzer 2100, and then quantified again using the KAPA Library Quantification kit. Each immunoSEQ 96-well plate was sequenced on its own single-read 150-cycle Illumina NextSeq 550 flow cell. Regarding the original processing steps: Because only junctional sequences without quality scores were contained in the immunoSEQ output, filtering matching that applied to full-length reads could not be performed. Sequences were annotated with PyIR, a Python wrapper for IgBLAST v1.9, using IMGT germline references to assign V/J genes and CDR3. Reads were filtered out if the reads had weak V/J assignments (E-value above 1e-6), no CDR3, stop codons, out-of-frame junctions, or ambiguous translated residues. V3J clonotypes were defined as sequences sharing an identical inferred V gene, J gene, and CDR3 amino acid sequence. Percentage overlap between repertoires was computed as shared unique clonotypes divided by the size of the smaller repertoire. Richness of each repertoire was evaluated using RTK rarefaction, the Chao1 estimator, and Recon v2.1 estimates of unobserved clonotypes. The source is immuneACCESS, and TCRdb retained only in-frame sequences with V and J called. Part of the clones is not carried over; for the studies checked, unresolved V genes explain less than half of this, and the remainder is unexplained. V, J and clone size are taken as reported in that table, and D and trimming were inferred from the DNA itself. The sample has fewer than 700,000 clones on record, roughly 79% of them singletons. In total, the top ten clones hold around 12% of the sample.

Donors were healthy HIV-negative adults with no recently reported acute infections or vaccinations. Every donor was a Caucasian adult residing in Nashville, Tennessee, USA. For unsorted samples, 70 million to 95 million PBMCs were counted, and genomic DNA was extracted using the QIAamp DNA Blood Mini kit. Blood was collected by leukapheresis, and PBMCs were isolated by Ficoll-Histopaque density gradient centrifugation and then cryopreserved in liquid nitrogen vapor phase. The clonotype comes from a woman between 40 and 55 years old in good health. Some clones in this sample may be carry-over from other donors' samples. Material: PBMCs.

Here is the DNA: TGTGCCAGCAGCGTAGTCGTCTGGGATGAGCAGTTCTTC. This translates into CASSVVVWDEQFF. This chain is built from TRBV9 and TRBJ2-1; confidence is insufficient to name the D gene. Reading from cysteine to phenylalanine, the CDR3 counts 13 amino acids. The sequence is cut down to CDR3 DNA, 39 bases in frame from base 1. The germline V gene sets CDR1 to SGDLS and CDR2 to YYNGEE. The V end loses 0 bases and the J end loses 8 bases, and a stretch of 9 bases separates them.